The T cell receptor beta chain described here comes from a study of T cells in Graves' hyperthyroidism and ophthalmopathy. In its sample, this clonotype was seen many times. Patients with uncontrolled infections, other autoimmune diseases, pregnancy or lactation were excluded. The CDR3 regions of TCR beta were amplified from RNA transcripts. An initial round of RT-PCR targeting the TCR CDR3 relied on the HTBI primer set. TCRdb re-called the multiplex PCR reads with MiXCR, one entry per CDR3 protein. The sample has roughly 300,000 distinct CDR3 sequences, 15% to 20% seen once. The germline CDR1 and CDR2 sequences are MNHEY and SMNVEV (reference sequence). CDR3 length equals 15 residues. Deletions cut 8 bases from V and 5 bases from J, with 21 bases between.

V is TRBV27 and J is TRBJ1-2; D is unresolved. Sequenced sample: blood. The TCR originated in a woman between 45 and 65 years old with Graves' hyperthyroidism. The CDR3 bases are TGTGCCAGCGCCTACCGGGCCGCAAGATTATATGGCTACACCTTC. Its protein is CASAYRAARLYGYTF.